This TCR beta chain is from a study of blood T cell repertoires in COVID-19. Study as a whole: Samples taken during acute and convalescent COVID-19 were collected in the United States, Italy and Spain.

Profiled with immunoSEQ multiplex PCR; TCRdb holds only in-frame clones, not every one. Of 150,000 to 200,000 clones in the sample, 65% to 80% are singletons; the top ten hold around 16%. The CDR3 is made up of 13 amino acids. Trimming left V 0 bases short and J 4 bases short, with 9 bases between. Germline CDR1 is GTSNPN and CDR2 is SVGIG (reference sequence). The chain couples TRBV30 to TRBJ2-5; a weak D match, TRBD2 (5 bases). The sequencing sample was made of PBMCs or T cells enriched from blood (not recorded which). The clonotype originates from a woman in her 50s with acute COVID-19. In DNA form, the CDR3 reads TGTGCCTGGAGTGTGGGAGCGGCAGAGACCCAGTACTTC. Protein product: CAWSVGAAETQYF.